One T cell receptor beta chain is described in this entry. The antigen is not known. This entry comes from a study of long-term antiretroviral therapy in people with HIV. Findings of the study overall: Whichever time point was examined, clones expanded before ART dominated the repertoire. Therapy changes, viral resistance and ART adherence were not documented in the available data. An increase in diversity followed ART, yet levels stayed below transplant donor controls.

Trimming took off 4 bases at V and 4 bases at J, with 13 bases between the two ends. Germline-derived CDR1 and CDR2 are LGHNA and YSLEER. CDR3 length: 14 amino acids. Sequencing relied on immunoSEQ assay v3.0, run at survey level. Repertoires were generated with immunoSEQ multiplex PCR, while TCRdb's copy carries only in-frame clones and drops some. This table holds 21,000 or so clones, approximately 82% found once. The sample consisted of unsorted PBMCs, taken 0.5 years after starting antiretroviral therapy. The TCR was taken from a man between 18 and 29 years old with HIV. The V and J genes are TRBV4-3 and TRBJ1-2; no firm D call. DNA of the CDR3: TGCGCCAGCAGCCCCCCGGGTACTTTCTATGGCTACACCTTC. Its translation is CASSPPGTFYGYTF.